These 28 T cell receptor beta chains were sequenced from one sample in a study of T cells in Graves' hyperthyroidism and ophthalmopathy. Amplified TCR beta CDR3 regions came from RNA transcripts. HTBI primers were employed in a first-round RT-PCR of the TCR CDR3. One entry per CDR3 protein results from TCRdb running MiXCR on the multiplex PCR reads. The top ten hold 14% of the sample, which has fewer than 550,000 distinct CDR3 sequences, 15% to 17% seen once. The material sequenced was blood. The source of these receptors is a woman aged 18-29 years with Graves' hyperthyroidism.

This clonotype was counted a few times. This rearrangement joins TRBV5-1 to TRBJ2-5; D is unresolved. The V end was cut by 0 bases, the J end by 1 base, with 10 bases between. Germline loops: CDR1 SGHRS, CDR2 YFSETQ. CDR3 length: 15 residues. The CDR3 region has the DNA TGCGCCAGCAGCTTGGCCTCGGCGTCCCAAGAGACCCAGTACTTC. Protein: CASSLASASQETQYF.

This clonotype appeared a few times. The chain combines TRBV27 with TRBJ2-1, with TRBD1 identical over 10 bases. V dropped 5 bases and J dropped 6; count of bases not matched to a gene: 10. CDR1 is MNHEY and CDR2 is SMNVEV in the germline V gene (reference sequence). The CDR3 extends over 16 amino acids. CDR3 residues: CASSLLPGQGFNEQFF. The CDR3 nucleotides read TGTGCCAGCAGTCTGCTGCCGGGACAGGGGTTCAATGAGCAGTTCTTC.

Only a few counts were recorded for this clonotype. The rearrangement joins TRBV29-1 to TRBJ1-5; 12 bases align to TRBD1. CDR3 size: 14 residues. V was pared by 5 bases and J by 5 bases, with 4 bases of the junction left unmatched. In germline, CDR1 is SQVTM, CDR2 ANQGSEA. DNA for the CDR3: TGCAGCGTTAGGGACAGGGGGCCGGATCAGCCCCAGCATTTT. It translates to CSVRDRGPDQPQHF.

In DNA, the CDR3 is TGTGCCATCAGTGTGTTTTTTGTGAGGTCGAACTACGAGCAGTACTTC. Encoded protein: CAISVFFVRSNYEQYF. J is TRBJ2-7 and V is TRBV10-3; unclear D gene. This CDR3 has 16 residues. The V and J ends lost 4 bases and 3 bases respectively, with 19 bases between them. Germline V lookup: CDR1 ENHRY, CDR2 SYGVKD.

This clonotype showed up just a few times. The genes are TRBV20-1 and TRBJ1-3, with D uncertain. Trimming shortened V by 3 bases and J by 0 bases, and 6 bases separated the two germline ends. Germline V gene sequence: CDR1 DFQATT, CDR2 SNEGSKA (reference sequence). This CDR3 is built from 13 residues. As DNA, the CDR3 is TGCAGTGCTAGCCAGGTCTCTGGAAACACCATATATTTT. Its translation is CSASQVSGNTIYF.

This clonotype was seen repeatedly, ten times or more. The V call is TRBV7-9, the J call TRBJ2-7; D is ambiguous. The germline V gene encodes CDR1 SEHNR and CDR2 FQNEAQ (reference sequence). The CDR3 contains 13 residues. V was cut by 2 bases and J by 1 base, with 6 bases left in between. Written as DNA, the CDR3 is TGTGCCAGCAGCTTAAGCCGGTCCTACGAGCAGTACTTC. It yields the protein CASSLSRSYEQYF.

This clonotype was observed a handful of times. The gene calls are TRBV7-9 and TRBJ1-3; D ambiguous. Trimming pared 4 bases from V and 0 bases from J, leaving 13 bases between. The CDR3 totals 16 residues. Germline CDR1 SEHNR, CDR2 FQNEAQ (reference sequence). The CDR3: CASSSLDGNSGNTIYF. The CDR3 DNA is TGTGCCAGCAGCTCCCTAGACGGAAACTCTGGAAACACCATATATTTT.

In its sample, this clonotype was seen a few times. V is TRBV20-1 and J is TRBJ1-4, with D tentatively TRBD1 (5 bases). The V end lost 1 base, the J end lost 5 bases, and 14 bases lay between the germline ends. This CDR3 is built from 15 residues. CDR1 is DFQATT, CDR2 SNEGSKA, per germline (reference sequence). The CDR3 nucleotides are TGCAGTGCTAGAGCCTACACGGGGCCAAATGAAAAACTGTTTTTT. Protein sequence: CSARAYTGPNEKLFF.

The chain employs TRBV2 and TRBJ1-1, with 9 bases fitting TRBD1. Germline V gene lookup returns CDR1 SNHLY and CDR2 FYNNEI. The CDR3 sequence is 13 residues long. V lost 8 bases to trimming and J lost 4 bases; unmatched junction nucleotides: 5. This chain's CDR3 is CASEPGQGTEAFF. CDR3 nucleotides: TGTGCCAGCGAACCGGGACAGGGCACTGAAGCTTTCTTT. The full variable domain, in which reference TRBV2 and TRBJ1-1 provide the parts outside the CDR3, is EPEVTQTPSHQVTQMGQEVILRCVPISNHLYFYWYRQILGQKVEFLVSFYNNEISEKSEIFDDQFSVERPDGSNFTLKIRSTKLEDSAMYFCASEPGQGTEAFFGQGTRLTVV.

V is TRBV19 and J is TRBJ2-3; maybe TRBD1 (6 bases). Germline-derived CDR1 and CDR2 are LNHDA and SQIVND (reference sequence). The V and J ends lost 2 bases and 0 bases respectively, with 15 bases between them. The CDR3 covers 17 residues. As DNA, the CDR3 is TGTGCCAGTAGTATATTGTTCCCCAGGGGAAGCACAGATACGCAGTATTTT. Its translation: CASSILFPRGSTDTQYF.

This clonotype was recorded at least ten times. The V and J genes are TRBV18 and TRBJ1-5; 10 bases map to TRBD1. Losses at the gene ends were 2 bases for V and 6 bases for J; bases not matched to a gene: 4. This CDR3 spans 15 amino acids. CDR1 is KGHSH and CDR2 is LQKENI in the germline V gene. The CDR3 is CASSPGTGVFQPQHF. The CDR3 coding sequence is TGTGCCAGCTCACCAGGGACAGGGGTGTTTCAGCCCCAGCATTTT. The full variable domain, its missing parts supplied by reference TRBV18 and TRBJ1-5, is NAGVMQNPRHLVRRRGQEARLRCSPMKGHSHVYWYRQLPEEGLKFMVYLQKENIIDESGMPKERFSAEFPKEGPSILRIQQVVRGDSAAYFCASSPGTGVFQPQHFGDGTRLSIL.

A few counts support this clonotype. The chain employs TRBV24-1 and TRBJ2-2, with no clear D. V lost 3 bases, J lost 1 base, and 11 bases lay in between. This CDR3 is 16 amino acids long. CDR1 and CDR2 from the germline V gene are KGHDR and SFDVKD. CDR3 DNA sequence: TGTGCCACCAGTGATCCCTCCCACGGGAACACCGGGGAGCTGTTTTTT. This translates into CATSDPSHGNTGELFF.

This clonotype was detected many times. V usage is TRBV2 and J usage is TRBJ2-7; D call uncertain. Germline values: CDR1 SNHLY, CDR2 FYNNEI. Trimming pared 8 bases from V and 7 bases from J, leaving 12 bases between. The CDR3 loop spans 11 amino acids. This CDR3 is CASLDTFEQYF. In DNA form, the CDR3 reads TGTGCCAGCCTAGACACGTTTGAGCAGTACTTC.

This sequence joins TRBV5-1 and TRBJ2-7; TRBD2 is a possible D gene (5 bases). Germline CDR1 reads SGHRS; CDR2 reads YFSETQ. The CDR3 length is 15 residues. V was clipped by 0 bases and J by 4 bases, with 14 bases between them. Here the CDR3 DNA reads TGCGCCAGCAGCTTGGATGCAGCGGTACCTTACGAGCAGTACTTC. Translated, it gives CASSLDAAVPYEQYF.

Many counts were recorded for this clonotype. The CDR3 spells CASSFVLKQLNTEAFF. The CDR3 nucleotides are TGTGCCAGCAGTTTCGTACTGAAGCAATTGAACACTGAAGCTTTCTTT. The V and J genes are TRBV6-2 or TRBV6-3 and TRBJ1-1, with no clear D. Trimming shortened V by 4 bases and J by 0 bases, and 15 bases separated the two germline ends. This CDR3 is built from 16 residues. Germline V gene data show CDR1 as MNHEY and CDR2 as SVGEGT.

This clonotype was observed at least ten times. The V and J genes are TRBV20-1 and TRBJ2-7, with 9 bases fitting TRBD1. Losses at the gene ends were 5 bases for V and 6 bases for J; bases not matched to a gene: 8. This CDR3 region has 13 residues. The V gene's germline CDR1 is DFQATT and CDR2 SNEGSKA (reference sequence). The CDR3 nucleotides read TGCAGTGCTCGTCCCGGGACAGGGATCGAGCAGTACTTC. Protein sequence: CSARPGTGIEQYF.

At least ten counts were recorded for this clonotype. The rearrangement links TRBV10-3 to TRBJ1-5, with TRBD1 identical over 7 bases. This CDR3 contains 17 residues. Germline V gene sequence: CDR1 ENHRY, CDR2 SYGVKD. V shed 0 bases and J 2 bases; nucleotides not matched to a gene: 7. CDR3 nucleotide sequence: TGTGCCATCAGTGAGTCTCCCGGACAGGTAGGCAATCAGCCCCAGCATTTT. This translates into CAISESPGQVGNQPQHF.

This clonotype appeared many times. The chain links TRBV13 to TRBJ2-2; a weak D match, TRBD2 (6 bases). Trimming shortened V by 6 bases and J by 7 bases, and 24 bases separated the two germline ends. CDR3 length: 17 residues. Germline assignment: CDR1 PRHDT and CDR2 FYEKMQ (reference sequence). The chain's CDR3 is CASRPLRDSLLGGELFF. The CDR3 DNA reads TGTGCCAGCAGACCCCTCCGGGACTCGCTTCTGGGCGGGGAGCTGTTTTTT.

The sample holds many counts of this clonotype. V gene TRBV18 combines with J gene TRBJ1-2; D is undetermined. This CDR3 contains 14 residues. Trimming removed 2 bases at V and 6 bases at J, with 13 bases between. In germline, CDR1 is KGHSH, CDR2 LQKENI. This CDR3 reads CASSPVLEKDGYTF. The DNA of the CDR3 is TGTGCCAGCTCACCAGTTTTAGAAAAGGATGGCTACACCTTC.

The V gene is TRBV5-1, the J gene TRBJ2-7; D might be TRBD1 or TRBD2, each matching 5 bases. This CDR3 region has 16 residues. Germline V gene lookup returns CDR1 SGHRS and CDR2 YFSETQ. V was cut by 3 bases and J by 2 bases, with 18 bases left in between. CDR3 DNA sequence: TGCGCCAGCAGCTCAACAACCGGGACGGGGACCTACGAGCAGTACTTC. It yields the protein CASSSTTGTGTYEQYF.

This clonotype was observed a few times. V gene TRBV11-1 combines with J gene TRBJ2-2; TRBD2 matches 7 bases. Germline assignment: CDR1 SGHAT and CDR2 FQDESV (reference sequence). The CDR3 is 16 amino acids. V shed 1 base and J 4 bases; nucleotides not matched to a gene: 6. CDR3 nucleotides: TGTGCCAGCAGCTTAGTAGGGCGGGAGCTCACCGGGGAGCTGTTTTTT. It specifies CASSLVGRELTGELFF. The full variable domain, with the rest looked up from reference TRBV11-1 and TRBJ2-2, is EAEVAQSPRYKITEKSQAVAFWCDPISGHATLYWYRQILGQGPELLVQFQDESVVDDSQLPKDRFSAERLKGVDSTLKIQPAELGDSAMYLCASSLVGRELTGELFFGEGSRLTVL.

This clonotype was observed a handful of times. The genes are TRBV9 and TRBJ2-7; D is ambiguous. CDR1 SGDLS and CDR2 YYNGEE come from the germline V gene. The CDR3 is 14 amino acids. V gave up 0 bases and J gave up 0 bases, with 7 bases separating them. The CDR3, as DNA: TGTGCCAGCAGCGTAGAGGTAGGCTCCTACGAGCAGTACTTC. The encoded protein is CASSVEVGSYEQYF.

This chain links TRBV5-1 with TRBJ2-5; the D gene is possibly TRBD2 (8 bases). The length of the CDR3 is 17 residues. Germline V gene data show CDR1 as SGHRS and CDR2 as YFSETQ. The V end lost 4 bases, the J end lost 1 base, and 20 bases lay between the germline ends. CDR3: CASSPGGGRRPQETQYF. In nucleotides, the CDR3 is TGCGCCAGCAGCCCGGGAGGGGGCCGGAGGCCCCAAGAGACCCAGTACTTC.

There are many counts of this clonotype. J is TRBJ2-7 and V is TRBV11-2; D gene unclear. Trimming removed 3 bases at V and 4 bases at J, with 7 bases between. Germline lookup yields CDR1 SGHAT and CDR2 FQNNGV. CDR3 length: 12 residues. For the CDR3, the DNA is TGTGCCAGCAGCTTCTTGGCGTACGAGCAGTACTTC. Its translation is CASSFLAYEQYF.

Comment on this clonotype: This sequence may be a read error, since a much larger clone differs from it by one base. The J gene is TRBJ1-5, the V gene TRBV7-2, with D hard to call. Germline V gene data show CDR1 as SGHTA and CDR2 as FQGNSA. The CDR3 is made up of 16 amino acids. The CDR3 DNA follows: TGTGCCAGCAGCTTAGAAGTGGTTTTTAGCAATCAGCCCCGGCATTTT. Residues: CASSLEVVFSNQPRHF. The whole variable domain, remainder taken from reference TRBV7-2 and TRBJ1-5, is GAGVSQSPSNKVTEKGKDVELRCDPISGHTALYWYRQSLGQGLEFLIYFQGNSAPDKSGLPSDRFSAERTGGSVSTLTIQRTQQEDSAVYLCASSLEVVFSNQPRHFGDGTRLSIL.

The table lists this clonotype with many counts. This chain links TRBV20-1 with TRBJ1-4; D possibly corresponds to TRBD1 (5 bases). This CDR3 spans 13 amino acids. The V gene's germline CDR1 is DFQATT and CDR2 SNEGSKA (reference sequence). The V end lost 5 bases, the J end lost 5 bases, and 12 bases lay between the germline ends. CDR3 protein: CSAWNRRNEKLFF. As DNA, the CDR3 is TGCAGTGCTTGGAACAGGCGCAATGAAAAACTGTTTTTT.

This clonotype was observed a handful of times. V gene TRBV6-2 or TRBV6-3 combines with J gene TRBJ2-1, with D tentatively TRBD2 (6 bases). V lost 6 bases and J lost 3, with 21 bases in between. Germline values: CDR1 MNHEY, CDR2 SVGEGT. The CDR3 has 17 residues. The CDR3 bases are TGTGCCAGCAGGCCTCTGGGACTTCTTCCAATCTACAATGAGCAGTTCTTC. Residues: CASRPLGLLPIYNEQFF.

The chain uses TRBV18 and TRBJ2-3; 12 bases fit TRBD2. The V segment lost 4 bases and the J segment 3 bases; nucleotides outside the gene matches: 8. The CDR3 consists of 17 residues. Germline V CDR1 and CDR2: KGHSH, LQKENI. CDR3 residues: CASSLRETSGSTDTQYF. The CDR3 coding sequence is TGTGCCAGCTCACTTCGGGAGACTAGCGGGAGTACAGATACGCAGTATTTT.